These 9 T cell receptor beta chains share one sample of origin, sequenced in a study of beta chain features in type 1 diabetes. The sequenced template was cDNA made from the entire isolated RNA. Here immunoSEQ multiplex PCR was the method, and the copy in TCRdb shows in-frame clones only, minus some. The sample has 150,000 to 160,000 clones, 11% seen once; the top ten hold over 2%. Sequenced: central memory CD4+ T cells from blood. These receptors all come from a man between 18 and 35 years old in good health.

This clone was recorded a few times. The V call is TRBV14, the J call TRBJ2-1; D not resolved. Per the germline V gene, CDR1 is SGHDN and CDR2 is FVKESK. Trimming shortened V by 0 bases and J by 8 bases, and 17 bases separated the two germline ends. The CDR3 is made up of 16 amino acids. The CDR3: CASSQDLARPGDEQFF. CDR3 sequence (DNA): TGTGCCAGCAGCCAAGATTTGGCCAGACCTGGGGATGAGCAGTTCTTC.

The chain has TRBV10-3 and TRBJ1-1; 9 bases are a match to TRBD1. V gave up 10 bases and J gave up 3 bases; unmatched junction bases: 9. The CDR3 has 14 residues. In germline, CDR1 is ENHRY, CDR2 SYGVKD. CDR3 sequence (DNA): TGTGCCACCAACGCCCGGACAGGGGACACTGAAGCTTTCTTT. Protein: CATNARTGDTEAFF.

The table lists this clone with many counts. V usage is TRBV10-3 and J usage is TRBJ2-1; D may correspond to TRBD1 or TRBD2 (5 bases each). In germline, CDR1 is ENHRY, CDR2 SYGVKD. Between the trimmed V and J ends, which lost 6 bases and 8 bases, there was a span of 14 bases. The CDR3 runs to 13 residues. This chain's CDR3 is CAIRKRDGDEQFF. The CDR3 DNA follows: TGTGCCATCAGGAAAAGGGACGGGGATGAGCAGTTCTTC.

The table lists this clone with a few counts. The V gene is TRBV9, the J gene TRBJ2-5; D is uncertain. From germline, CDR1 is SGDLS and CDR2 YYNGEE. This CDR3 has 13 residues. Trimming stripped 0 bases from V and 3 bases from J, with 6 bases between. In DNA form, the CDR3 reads TGTGCCAGCAGCGTAGCCCCGAAAGAGACCCAGTACTTC. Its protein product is CASSVAPKETQYF.

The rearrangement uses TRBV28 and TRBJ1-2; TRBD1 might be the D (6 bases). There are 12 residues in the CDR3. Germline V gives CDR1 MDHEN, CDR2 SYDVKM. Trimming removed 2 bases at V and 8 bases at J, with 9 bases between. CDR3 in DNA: TGTGCCAGCAGTTTACAGGGGACAGGCTACACCTTC. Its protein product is CASSLQGTGYTF.

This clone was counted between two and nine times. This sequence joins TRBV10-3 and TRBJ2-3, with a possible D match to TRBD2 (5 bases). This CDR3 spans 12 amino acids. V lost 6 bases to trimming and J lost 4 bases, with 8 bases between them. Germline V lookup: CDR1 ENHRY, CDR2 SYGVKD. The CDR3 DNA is TGTGCCATCAGCGGGAATTCAGATACGCAGTATTTT. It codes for CAISGNSDTQYF.

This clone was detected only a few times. In DNA, the CDR3 is TGTGCCAGCAGGAAAGCGGGAGCGCACGATGAGCAGTTCTTC. The encoded protein is CASRKAGAHDEQFF. The rearrangement uses TRBV2 and TRBJ2-1; 8 bases map to TRBD2. The CDR3 runs 14 residues. Germline V gene sequence: CDR1 SNHLY, CDR2 FYNNEI. J lost 8 bases, V lost 6 bases, and 9 bases had no gene match.

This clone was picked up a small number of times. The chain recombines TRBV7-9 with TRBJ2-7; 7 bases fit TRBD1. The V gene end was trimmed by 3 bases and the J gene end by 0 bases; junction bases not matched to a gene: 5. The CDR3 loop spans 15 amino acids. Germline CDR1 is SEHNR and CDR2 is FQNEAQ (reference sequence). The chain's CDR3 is CASSFGDSSSYEQYF. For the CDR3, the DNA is TGTGCCAGCAGCTTCGGGGACAGTAGCTCCTACGAGCAGTACTTC.

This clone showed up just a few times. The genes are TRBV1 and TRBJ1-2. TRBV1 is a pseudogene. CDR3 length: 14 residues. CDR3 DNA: TGCACCAGCAGCCATCAGAGTTCTAACTATGGCTACACCTTC. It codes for CTSSHQSSNYGYTF.